This T cell receptor beta chain was retrieved from a study of CD8+ T cells in alopecia areata. Across the study: For 6 to 18 months, tofacitinib was taken, and 6 months off drug followed. Findings of the study overall: More clonal than normal scalp was lesional scalp, particularly alopecia totalis/universalis.

Extracted from the samples, RNA was reverse transcribed into cDNA to serve as the sequencing template. Only in-frame clones appear in the TCRdb table, and some are missing; sequencing was by immunoSEQ multiplex PCR. Seen here are 95,000 to 150,000 clones, 50% to 55% observed once, and the top ten hold about 0.5%. Treatment in this sample: oral pan-JAK inhibitor, 5-10 mg twice daily. Researchers took lesional scalp punch biopsies and peripheral blood from people who were alopecia areata patients. Germline V gene data show CDR1 as MNHEY and CDR2 as SVGAGI. This CDR3 contains 15 residues. V shed 8 bases and J 2 bases; nucleotides not matched to a gene: 12. On this clone: Its antigen is unknown.

Sequencing was performed on CD4+ T cells sorted from blood, taken at week 4, from a patient treated with tofacitinib. The chain links TRBV6-5 to TRBJ2-7; 7 bases are shared with TRBD1. This TCR was sampled from a human donor with alopecia areata. For the CDR3, the DNA is TGTGCCAGCGCCTCCGCAGGGGGTGGAACCTACGAGCAGTACTTC. It translates to CASASAGGGTYEQYF.